This is a list of T cell receptor beta chains from one sample in a study of CD8+ T cells in alopecia areata. Only in-frame clones appear in the TCRdb table, and some are missing; sequencing was by immunoSEQ multiplex PCR. Of about 210,000 clones in the sample, around 66% were seen once. The specimen was CD4+ T cells sorted from blood, collected at week 4, from a patient treated with tofacitinib. The origin of the receptors is a human donor with alopecia areata. Both conserved end residues are part of each CDR3. D genes are given only for firm matches. A clone size is listed for some rows: how often the clone was seen (once, few, many), or a class if it is expanded.

d_call: NA
v_call: TRBV30
cdr3_length: 16
clone_size: NA
j_call: TRBJ1-5
cdr3_nt: TGTGCCTGGAGTGTACTGGAGGGCGGGGGCAATCAGCCCCAGCATTTT
cdr3_aa: CAWSVLEGGGNQPQHF

d_call: TRBD2
v_call: TRBV2
cdr3_length: 13
clone_size: NA
j_call: TRBJ2-5
cdr3_nt: TGTGCCAGCAGTGGGCTAGCGGAAGAGACCCAGTACTTC
cdr3_aa: CASSGLAEETQYF

d_call: NA
v_call: TRBV5-6
cdr3_length: 12
clone_size: NA
j_call: TRBJ2-3
cdr3_nt: TGTGCCAGCAGCTGGACAGAAGATACGCAGTATTTT
cdr3_aa: CASSWTEDTQYF

d_call: NA
v_call: TRBV7-8
cdr3_length: 16
clone_size: once
j_call: TRBJ2-1
cdr3_nt: TGTGCCAGCAGCCCAGCCGGGACAAGGGCCTACAATGAGCAGTTCTTC
cdr3_aa: CASSPAGTRAYNEQFF

d_call: TRBD1
v_call: TRBV25-1
cdr3_length: 15
clone_size: NA
j_call: TRBJ1-2
cdr3_nt: TGTGCCAGCAGTGGTGACAGGGCGAGGGGGTATGGCTACACCTTC
cdr3_aa: CASSGDRARGYGYTF

d_call: TRBD1
v_call: TRBV7-9
cdr3_length: 13
clone_size: NA
j_call: TRBJ1-6
cdr3_nt: TGTGCCAGCCGAGGACAGGCTAATTCACCCCTCCACTTT
cdr3_aa: CASRGQANSPLHF

d_call: NA
v_call: TRBV30
cdr3_length: 11
clone_size: NA
j_call: TRBJ2-7
cdr3_nt: TGTGCCTGGACCCGCACCTACGAGCAGTACTTC
cdr3_aa: CAWTRTYEQYF

d_call: NA
v_call: TRBV5-1
cdr3_length: 15
clone_size: NA
j_call: TRBJ2-1
cdr3_nt: TGCGCCAGCAGCTTGGAAGGGAGCTCCTACAATGAGCAGTTCTTC
cdr3_aa: CASSLEGSSYNEQFF

d_call: NA
v_call: TRBV30
cdr3_length: 11
clone_size: NA
j_call: TRBJ2-5
cdr3_nt: TGTGCCTGGGGTGGACTTGAGACCCAGTACTTC
cdr3_aa: CAWGGLETQYF

d_call: NA
v_call: TRBV10-3
cdr3_length: 14
clone_size: NA
j_call: TRBJ1-2
cdr3_nt: TGTGCCATCAGGGGGACGGAGCCTAACTATGGCTACACCTTC
cdr3_aa: CAIRGTEPNYGYTF

d_call: NA
v_call: TRBV5-6
cdr3_length: 12
clone_size: NA
j_call: TRBJ1-1
cdr3_nt: TGTGCCAGCAGCCGCGGGTGGGGCCGGGCTTTCTTT
cdr3_aa: CASSRGWGRAFF

d_call: NA
v_call: TRBV6-5
cdr3_length: 13
clone_size: NA
j_call: TRBJ2-7
cdr3_nt: TGTGCCAGCAGCCAATATAAGGGGGACTGGCAGTACTTC
cdr3_aa: CASSQYKGDWQYF

d_call: NA
v_call: TRBV7-2
cdr3_length: 11
clone_size: few
j_call: TRBJ2-7
cdr3_nt: TGTGCCAGCAGCTTAGATTTCGAGCAGTACTTC
cdr3_aa: CASSLDFEQYF

d_call: NA
v_call: TRBV2
cdr3_length: 11
clone_size: NA
j_call: TRBJ2-5
cdr3_nt: TGTGCCAACTCCTACCAAGAGACCCAGTACTTC
cdr3_aa: CANSYQETQYF

d_call: NA
v_call: TRBV7-2
cdr3_length: 13
clone_size: NA
j_call: TRBJ2-2
cdr3_nt: TGTGCCAGCAGCTTAGTAGTTTCCGGGGAGCTGTTTTTT
cdr3_aa: CASSLVVSGELFF

d_call: NA
v_call: TRBV15
cdr3_length: 12
clone_size: NA
j_call: TRBJ2-5
cdr3_nt: TGTGCCACCAGCAGAGATGTCGAGACCCAGTACTTC
cdr3_aa: CATSRDVETQYF

d_call: NA
v_call: TRBV5-1
cdr3_length: 14
clone_size: NA
j_call: TRBJ1-2
cdr3_nt: TGCGCCAGCAGCCCTGGGGAGGGCTTCTATGGCTACACCTTC
cdr3_aa: CASSPGEGFYGYTF

d_call: NA
v_call: TRBV30
cdr3_length: 15
clone_size: NA
j_call: TRBJ1-1
cdr3_nt: TGTGCCTGGATGATGGGTCCACAGGTGAACACTGAAGCTTTCTTT
cdr3_aa: CAWMMGPQVNTEAFF

d_call: NA
v_call: TRBV7-9
cdr3_length: 13
clone_size: few
j_call: TRBJ1-5
cdr3_nt: TGTGCCAGCAGCCTTGGGGACGACAGACCCCAGCATTTT
cdr3_aa: CASSLGDDRPQHF

d_call: NA
v_call: TRBV7-2
cdr3_length: 16
clone_size: NA
j_call: TRBJ1-5
cdr3_nt: TGTGCCAGCAGCCCCGGCGGGGACACCTATTCCCAGCCCCAGCATTTT
cdr3_aa: CASSPGGDTYSQPQHF

d_call: TRBD1
v_call: TRBV5-1
cdr3_length: 14
clone_size: NA
j_call: TRBJ1-2
cdr3_nt: TGCGCCAGCAGCCTGAGGACAGGGGGATATGGCTACACCTTC
cdr3_aa: CASSLRTGGYGYTF

d_call: NA
v_call: TRBV7-8
cdr3_length: 17
clone_size: once
j_call: TRBJ1-5
cdr3_nt: TGTGCCAGCAGCTTAGGGGTGGGGCAGCTTAGCAATCAGCCCCAGCATTTT
cdr3_aa: CASSLGVGQLSNQPQHF

d_call: NA
v_call: TRBV6-1
cdr3_length: 15
clone_size: few
j_call: TRBJ1-2
cdr3_nt: TGTGCCAGCAGTGAATTTAATCGGGGGTCCTATGGCTACACCTTC
cdr3_aa: CASSEFNRGSYGYTF

d_call: TRBD2
v_call: TRBV29-1
cdr3_length: 12
clone_size: NA
j_call: TRBJ2-1
cdr3_nt: TGCAGCGTTGAATCGCGGGGGGGCAAGCAGTTCTTC
cdr3_aa: CSVESRGGKQFF

d_call: TRBD1
v_call: TRBV29-1
cdr3_length: 13
clone_size: once
j_call: TRBJ2-1
cdr3_nt: TGCAGCGTCTCAGGGGGCCTACACAATGAGCAGTTCTTC
cdr3_aa: CSVSGGLHNEQFF

d_call: NA
v_call: TRBV5-4
cdr3_length: 15
clone_size: NA
j_call: TRBJ2-2
cdr3_nt: TGTGCCAGCAGCTTGGAATCCGTGGTCACCGGGGAGCTGTTTTTT
cdr3_aa: CASSLESVVTGELFF

d_call: TRBD1
v_call: TRBV29-1
cdr3_length: 14
clone_size: few
j_call: TRBJ1-1
cdr3_nt: TGCAGCGTCCTTGACAGGGGTATGAACACTGAAGCTTTCTTT
cdr3_aa: CSVLDRGMNTEAFF

d_call: NA
v_call: TRBV5-1
cdr3_length: 11
clone_size: few
j_call: TRBJ1-2
cdr3_nt: TGCGCCAGCAGCTTCGGCTATGGCTACACCTTC
cdr3_aa: CASSFGYGYTF

d_call: NA
v_call: TRBV4-1
cdr3_length: 13
clone_size: NA
j_call: TRBJ2-3
cdr3_nt: TGCGCCAGCAGCTCCCCGGCCCGTCGAGGGCAGTATTTT
cdr3_aa: CASSSPARRGQYF

d_call: NA
v_call: TRBV29-1
cdr3_length: 16
clone_size: few
j_call: TRBJ1-2
cdr3_nt: TGCAGCGCCGACGTGCGGCTGAGTCCCTTAAACTATGGCTACACCTTC
cdr3_aa: CSADVRLSPLNYGYTF

d_call: TRBD1
v_call: TRBV4-3
cdr3_length: 13
clone_size: NA
j_call: TRBJ1-1
cdr3_nt: TGCGCCAGCAGCCGGACAGGGAACACTGAAGCTTTCTTT
cdr3_aa: CASSRTGNTEAFF